A selection of T cell receptor beta chains follows, all from one sample in a study of blood T cells in healthy people across ages. TCRdb re-analysed the 5' RACE reads in MiXCR, keeping a single row per CDR3 protein. The sample records 780,000 or so distinct CDR3 sequences, roughly 56% being singletons. Material: blood. Every receptor here comes from a man aged 35-49 years in good health. Both conserved end residues are part of each CDR3.

>TRBV27
CASRPGTAHGYTF
>TRBV28
CASSFGDLSTDTQYF
>TRBV7-2
CASSPDRKPTDTQYF
>TRBV6-1
CASSPGHLSYEQYF
>TRBV27
CASSLSSQGGYYGYTF
>TRBV12-3/TRBV12-4
CASSLDRTEAFF
>TRBV7-2
CASSLYQGASDEQFF
>TRBV5-1
CASSSERTVEAFF
>TRBV5-4
CASSPGQGGEQFF
>TRBV12-3/TRBV12-4
CASSLGTPGGTDTQYF
>TRBV11-2
CTSSFQRGSGEKLFF
>TRBV6-5
CASSYAWDRPQETQYF
>TRBV6-1
CASNPTGLETQYF
>TRBV7-9
CASSLVGLSYGYTF
>TRBV24-1
CATSVRAAQETQYF
>TRBV6-5
CASTEAASGRTEQFF
>TRBV7-3
CASSPEIAGSNEQFF
>TRBV20-1
CSAPTGTGFNEQFF
>TRBV20-1
CSLPEGGSVYNEQFF
>TRBV5-1
CASSLVTGLVIQETQYF
>TRBV5-6
CASSLTSTQYF
>TRBV6-1
CASSDRSTGFGGSNQPQHF